This T cell receptor beta chain was recovered during a study of cytotoxic CD8 clonotypes in ibrutinib-treated CLL. Study-wide context: Results showed roughly 25 partial and 2 complete responses; following median 68 months, approximately 14 remained remitted, approximately twelve advanced. A mean of around 250,000 productive templates and approximately 100,000 productive rearrangements was obtained per sample.

TCRdb keeps only in-frame clones here, not all; method: immunoSEQ multiplex PCR. The data contain fewer than 300,000 clones, less than 85% of them singletons. CDR1 MNHEY and CDR2 SVGAGI come from the germline V gene. CDR3 length: 15 residues. The ends were cut back, 2 bases at V and 1 base at J, with 11 bases in the middle. The receptor's source is a human donor with chronic lymphocytic leukemia. The rearrangement links TRBV6-5 to TRBJ1-1; D ambiguous. Sequences were derived from PBMCs, sampled at disease progression, from a patient treated with ibrutinib. CDR3 DNA: TGTGCCAGCAGTTACGCGGCAATAAGGAACACTGAAGCTTTCTTT. This encodes CASSYAAIRNTEAFF.